The 24 T cell receptor beta chains below come from one sample, sequenced in a study of blood T cell repertoires in COVID-19. Profiling relied on immunoSEQ multiplex PCR, and the TCRdb table lists in-frame clones only, not all of them. The data contain some 260,000 clones, about 90% of them singletons. The sequencing input was PBMCs or T cells enriched from blood (not recorded which). The receptor source for this set is a woman in her thirties with acute COVID-19.

The chain employs TRBV27 and TRBJ2-7; D possibly corresponds to TRBD1 (5 bases). The germline gives CDR1 MNHEY, CDR2 SMNVEV (reference sequence). The CDR3 sequence is 14 residues long. Trimming shortened V by 5 bases and J by 2 bases, and 13 bases separated the two germline ends. CDR3 region: CASSLRWTTYEQYF. The DNA for the CDR3 is TGTGCCAGCAGTCTCCGATGGACAACCTACGAGCAGTACTTC.

The chain uses TRBV1 and TRBJ2-7; TRBD1, as called in the table, went unchecked against the DNA. TRBV1 is a known pseudogene. The CDR3 extends over 16 amino acids. CDR3 residues: CTSSQPRGRTNYEQYF. CDR3 bases: TGCACCAGCAGCCAACCCAGGGGGCGAACAAACTACGAGCAGTACTTC.

This clone has just one count. The J gene is TRBJ2-4, the V gene TRBV11-2; 11 bases are shared with TRBD2. The trim removed 1 base at V and 0 bases at J, leaving 8 bases unmatched. This CDR3 spans 19 amino acids. From germline, CDR1 is SGHAT and CDR2 FQNNGV. The CDR3 DNA follows: TGTGCCAGCAGCTTAGGATGGGCTAGCGGGGGGCCAGCCAAAAACATTCAGTACTTC. As protein: CASSLGWASGGPAKNIQYF.

This chain uses TRBV4-1 with TRBJ1-2; D not resolved. The CDR3 spans 15 residues. Trimming removed 4 bases at V and 2 bases at J, with 14 bases between. Germline CDR1 is MGHRA and CDR2 is YSYEKL. CDR3 bases: TGCGCCAGCAGCCCCCCGGGGAGCAGCAACTATGGCTACACCTTC. This sequence encodes CASSPPGSSNYGYTF.

The chain recombines TRBV27 with TRBJ1-4; a possible D gene is TRBD1 (5 bases). V was clipped by 3 bases and J by 8 bases, with 13 bases between them. Germline CDR1 is MNHEY and CDR2 is SMNVEV (reference sequence). The length of the CDR3 is 14 residues. The DNA of the CDR3 is TGTGCCAGCAGTTTCGGTCGCGGGGGAGAAAAACTGTTTTTT. It encodes CASSFGRGGEKLFF.

This clone was recorded only once. This chain joins TRBV28 and TRBJ1-2; 7 bases match TRBD1. CDR1 MDHEN and CDR2 SYDVKM come from the germline V gene. V lost 4 bases to trimming and J lost 4 bases; unmatched junction nucleotides: 12. CDR3 size: 16 residues. CDR3 sequence reads: CASSSPGGRGAYGYTF. Written as DNA, the CDR3 is TGTGCCAGCAGTTCCCCTGGCGGCAGGGGGGCCTATGGCTACACCTTC.

The genes are TRBV18 and TRBJ1-1, with a possible D match to TRBD1 (6 bases). Per germline, CDR1 KGHSH and CDR2 LQKENI. There are 17 residues in the CDR3. V was trimmed by 2 bases and J by 7 bases, leaving 23 bases between them. In DNA form, the CDR3 reads TGTGCCAGCTCACCAAAGATACAGGGAGCCGTATCGGATGAAGCTTTCTTT. The encoded protein is CASSPKIQGAVSDEAFF. Together with reference TRBV18 and TRBJ1-1, the CDR3 gives the full variable domain: NAGVMQNPRHLVRRRGQEARLRCSPMKGHSHVYWYRQLPEEGLKFMVYLQKENIIDESGMPKERFSAEFPKEGPSILRIQQVVRGDSAAYFCASSPKIQGAVSDEAFFGQGTRLTVV.

V usage is TRBV6-5 and J usage is TRBJ1-5; D is unresolved. The germline gives CDR1 MNHEY, CDR2 SVGAGI. The ends were cut back, 5 bases at V and 6 bases at J, with 14 bases in the middle. The CDR3 has 14 amino acids. The CDR3 coding sequence is TGTGCCAGCAGTCCTGACGGGTTCGTTCAGCCCCAGCATTTT. Its translation: CASSPDGFVQPQHF.

This rearrangement joins TRBV6-5 to TRBJ1-2, with 7 nucleotides matching TRBD1. CDR1 and CDR2 from the germline V gene are MNHEY and SVGAGI. The CDR3 runs to 13 residues. The J segment lost 4 bases and the V segment lost 6 bases, leaving 5 bases of the junction unmatched. The DNA for the CDR3 is TGTGCCAGCAGAGGGGACAGCAGCTATGGCTACACCTTC. Its translation: CASRGDSSYGYTF.

The chain uses TRBV4-2 and TRBJ2-1; TRBD2 matches 11 bases. Trimming at V came to 4 bases and at J to 0 bases, leaving 5 bases not matched to a gene. The CDR3 runs 17 residues. From germline, CDR1 is LGHNA and CDR2 YNFKEQ. The CDR3 region has the DNA TGTGCCAGCAGCCGGTTAGCGGGGGGGAACTCCTACAATGAGCAGTTCTTC. It translates to CASSRLAGGNSYNEQFF.

This rearrangement joins TRBV19 to TRBJ1-4, with D possibly matching TRBD1 (5 bases). The V gene lost 6 bases and the J gene lost 8 bases, with 19 bases spanning the gap. This CDR3 has 15 residues. Germline assignment: CDR1 LNHDA and CDR2 SQIVND (reference sequence). This chain's CDR3 is CASRTGGGRREKLFF. The CDR3 region has the DNA TGTGCCAGTAGGACCGGGGGGGGACGAAGAGAAAAACTGTTTTTT.

The chain employs TRBV15 and TRBJ2-3, with 14 bases that match TRBD2. V lost 3 bases and J lost 5; bases outside the gene matches: 7. CDR3 size: 17 residues. In germline, CDR1 is LNHNV, CDR2 YYDKDF (reference sequence). CDR3 region: CATSSQRLAGGLDTQYF. The CDR3 nucleotides read TGTGCCACCAGCAGTCAAAGACTAGCGGGAGGGTTAGATACGCAGTATTTT.

This clone occurred a few times. CDR3 in amino acids: CASSIAEGWYGYTF. The CDR3 nucleotides are TGTGCCAGTAGTATAGCGGAGGGTTGGTATGGCTACACCTTC. V usage is TRBV19 and J usage is TRBJ1-2; D is ambiguous. Germline-derived CDR1 and CDR2 are LNHDA and SQIVND (reference sequence). V lost 1 base and J 5 bases, leaving 11 bases between the germline ends. There are 14 residues in the CDR3.

The chain uses TRBV19 and TRBJ2-2; 11 bases line up with TRBD1. Germline CDR1 and CDR2: LNHDA and SQIVND (reference sequence). CDR3 length equals 16 residues. The V gene end was trimmed by 8 bases and the J gene end by 4 bases; junction bases not matched to a gene: 9. CDR3 protein: CASSMSGTGGTGELFF. The CDR3 nucleotides are TGTGCCAGTTCTATGTCCGGGACAGGGGGCACCGGGGAGCTGTTTTTT.

This chain links TRBV6-1 with TRBJ2-1; 11 positions agree with TRBD2. Germline assignment: CDR1 MNHNS and CDR2 SASEGT. The CDR3 length is 20 residues. J was trimmed by 0 bases and V by 4 bases; bases with no gene match: 14. This CDR3 reads CASSAYLKLAGVGSYNEQFF. CDR3 sequence (DNA): TGTGCCAGCAGTGCTTATCTCAAACTAGCGGGAGTCGGCTCCTACAATGAGCAGTTCTTC.

The chain employs TRBV4-1 and TRBJ2-7; TRBD2 matches at 9 bases. V shed 1 base, J shed 1 base, and the junction held 8 bases outside the gene matches. The CDR3 consists of 17 residues. CDR1 is MGHRA and CDR2 is YSYEKL in the germline V gene. The DNA for the CDR3 is TGCGCCAGCAGCCAAGTGTGGTCAGCGGGAGGATCCTACGAGCAGTACTTC. It translates to CASSQVWSAGGSYEQYF.

This chain links TRBV3-1 (or the pseudogene TRBV3-2) with TRBJ2-5; 8 bases line up with TRBD2. Germline V lookup: CDR1 LGHDT, CDR2 YNNKEL (reference sequence). Losses at the gene ends were 0 bases for V and 0 bases for J; bases not matched to a gene: 9. This CDR3 has 18 residues. The chain's CDR3 is CASSQDFSGRGYQETQYF. The CDR3 DNA follows: TGTGCCAGCAGCCAAGACTTTTCCGGGAGGGGATACCAAGAGACCCAGTACTTC.

The chain couples TRBV27 to TRBJ1-6, with a tentative D call TRBD1 (6 bases). The V end was cut by 4 bases, the J end by 7 bases, with 20 bases between. The CDR3 has 17 amino acids. The V gene's germline CDR1 is MNHEY and CDR2 SMNVEV (reference sequence). CDR3 coding DNA: TGTGCCAGCAGTTCCTACGGGGGGGGCAGGCCGAATTCACCCCTCCACTTT. This sequence encodes CASSSYGGGRPNSPLHF.

V usage is TRBV4-2 and J usage is TRBJ1-4; D is perhaps TRBD1 (6 bases). This CDR3 comprises 15 residues. The V and J ends lost 2 bases and 7 bases respectively, with 14 bases between them. In germline, CDR1 is LGHNA, CDR2 YNFKEQ. Here the CDR3 DNA reads TGTGCCAGCAGCCAATCACAGGGAGACATTGAAAAACTGTTTTTT. As protein: CASSQSQGDIEKLFF.

The V gene is TRBV7-9, the J gene TRBJ1-4; TRBD1 matches 7 bases. CDR3 length equals 19 residues. The germline CDR1 and CDR2 sequences are SEHNR and FQNEAQ (reference sequence). V lost 4 bases to trimming and J lost 6 bases; unmatched junction nucleotides: 20. CDR3 region: CASSSGLGTAELKHEKLFF. Written as DNA, the CDR3 is TGTGCCAGCAGCTCTGGACTCGGGACAGCCGAACTAAAGCATGAAAAACTGTTTTTT.

In this sample, this clone turned up a few times. The genes are TRBV19 and TRBJ2-7; D is perhaps TRBD2 (5 bases). The V end was cut by 3 bases, the J end by 0 bases, with 15 bases between. From germline, CDR1 is LNHDA and CDR2 SQIVND (reference sequence). The CDR3 has 16 residues. The CDR3 sequence: CASSIFGGRNSYEQYF. The CDR3 DNA reads TGTGCCAGTAGTATCTTCGGCGGGCGGAACTCCTACGAGCAGTACTTC. Combining the CDR3 with reference TRBV19 and TRBJ2-7 gives the whole variable domain DGGITQSPKYLFRKEGQNVTLSCEQNLNHDAMYWYRQDPGQGLRLIYYSQIVNDFQKGDIAEGYSVSREKKESFPLTVTSAQKNPTAFYLCASSIFGGRNSYEQYFGPGTRLTVT.

The genes are TRBV5-1 and TRBJ2-1, with TRBD1 matching 7 bases. The germline V gene has CDR1 SGHRS and CDR2 YFSETQ. This CDR3 region has 15 residues. V lost 4 bases, J lost 8 bases, and 12 bases stayed unmatched. CDR3 protein: CASSTRDSPFDEQFF. The CDR3 coding sequence is TGCGCCAGCAGCACCCGGGACAGCCCGTTCGATGAGCAGTTCTTC.

V and J are TRBV28 and TRBJ1-2; D may be TRBD1 (6 bases). The V and J ends lost 5 bases and 4 bases respectively, with 14 bases between them. CDR1 and CDR2 (germline): MDHEN, SYDVKM. This CDR3 has 14 amino acids. The CDR3 region is CASSPEYRVYGYTF. CDR3 coding DNA: TGTGCCAGCAGTCCCGAATACAGGGTCTATGGCTACACCTTC.

The CDR3 region is CASSITGTGGGGYTF. The CDR3 bases are TGTGCCAGTAGTATAACCGGGACAGGGGGCGGTGGCTACACCTTC. The chain links TRBV19 to TRBJ1-2, with 12 nucleotides matching TRBD1. Losses at the gene ends were 2 bases for V and 7 bases for J; bases not matched to a gene: 5. Germline V gene lookup returns CDR1 LNHDA and CDR2 SQIVND (reference sequence). The CDR3 is 15 amino acids.